This entry is about one T cell receptor beta chain. J lost 2 bases, V lost 4 bases, and 7 bases had no gene match. There are 15 residues in the CDR3. In germline, CDR1 is SGHTA, CDR2 FQGTGA. These data are taken from a study of blood T cell repertoires in COVID-19. For the study at large: Acute-phase and convalescent COVID-19 samples originated in the United States, Italy and Spain.

Study processing details: Using reference gene primer amplification, nucleated cell counts were estimated. Assay used: immunoSEQ multiplex PCR; TCRdb lists only in-frame clones, some missing. Clonal size and the V and J genes are those of that table, whereas D and trimming came from the DNA. The profile shows approximately 150,000 clones, more than 75% of them singletons. Participant-reported clinical history was the basis for cohort assignment. The specimen sequenced was PBMCs or T cells enriched from blood (not recorded which). This receptor was obtained from a human donor with acute COVID-19. The donor label of this sample is uncertain. The gene calls are TRBV7-3 and TRBJ2-5, with TRBD2 identical over 7 bases. CDR3 protein: CASSYSGSAQETQYF. CDR3 in DNA: TGTGCCAGCAGCTATAGCGGGTCTGCGCAAGAGACCCAGTACTTC.